The 28 T cell receptor beta chains reported below all come from one sample, sequenced in a study of T cells in Graves' hyperthyroidism and ophthalmopathy. Amplified TCR beta CDR3 regions came from RNA transcripts. Researchers ran a first-round RT-PCR on the TCR CDR3 using the HTBI primer set. Each CDR3 protein gets one entry after TCRdb re-called the multiplex PCR reads with MiXCR. Among about 150,000 distinct CDR3 sequences listed, approximately 20% were seen once. Material for sequencing was blood. The source is a woman aged 50 to 60 with Graves' hyperthyroidism that later progressed to Graves' ophthalmopathy.

The chain links TRBV2 to TRBJ2-1; maybe TRBD2 (6 bases). Trimming pared 5 bases from V and 7 bases from J, leaving 18 bases between. The CDR3 spans 15 residues. From germline, CDR1 is SNHLY and CDR2 FYNNEI. CDR3 region: CASSKFTGARNEQFF. As DNA, the CDR3 is TGTGCCAGCAGTAAATTTACGGGAGCGAGGAATGAGCAGTTCTTC.

There are many counts of this clonotype. The chain couples TRBV30 to TRBJ1-6; no reliable D call. Germline CDR1 reads GTSNPN; CDR2 reads SVGIG (reference sequence). V was trimmed by 1 base and J by 7 bases, leaving 11 bases between them. CDR3 length: 14 residues. This CDR3 reads CAWSERLWNSPLHF. CDR3 sequence (DNA): TGTGCCTGGAGTGAACGGCTGTGGAATTCACCCCTCCACTTT.

The V gene is TRBV3-1, the J gene TRBJ1-1; possibly TRBD1 for D (5 bases). V was clipped by 1 base and J by 1 base, with 10 bases between them. The CDR3 is 15 amino acids. Per the germline V gene, CDR1 is LGHDT and CDR2 is YNNKEL (reference sequence). The DNA of the CDR3 is TGTGCCAGCAGCCAAGGTCTGGGGGGGAACACTGAAGCTTTCTTT. Its protein product is CASSQGLGGNTEAFF.

This clonotype occurred many times. The J gene is TRBJ2-7, the V gene TRBV2, with D unclear. In germline, CDR1 is SNHLY, CDR2 FYNNEI. The ends were cut back, 6 bases at V and 7 bases at J, with 13 bases in the middle. CDR3 length equals 12 residues. The CDR3 nucleotides are TGTGCCAGCAGGGATGGGCCCCGTGAGCAGTACTTC. Its translation is CASRDGPREQYF.

Regarding this clonotype: A much larger clone differs by one base, so this may be a read error. The final CDR3 position lacks the conserved phenylalanine or tryptophan, pointing to a likely read error. The gene calls are TRBV24-1 and TRBJ2-3; D remains unclear. The CDR3 has 14 residues. Germline CDR1 KGHDR, CDR2 SFDVKD. Trimming pared 5 bases from V and 4 bases from J, leaving 12 bases between. CDR3 coding DNA: TGTGCCACCAGTGGGGGTGAATTGGCAGATACGCAGTATTCT. Translating it yields CATSGGELADTQYS.

The rearrangement uses TRBV7-9 and TRBJ2-1; D is uncertain. From germline, CDR1 is SEHNR and CDR2 FQNEAQ (reference sequence). The length of the CDR3 is 13 residues. V was pared by 1 base and J by 5 bases, with 6 bases between. The CDR3 DNA reads TGTGCCAGCAGCTTAGGCGAGAACAATGAGCAGTTCTTC. Translated: CASSLGENNEQFF.

This clonotype has at least ten counts. This CDR3 is CASSSQTGVRGYTF. DNA of the CDR3: TGTGCCAGCAGCTCTCAGACAGGGGTACGTGGCTACACCTTC. This rearrangement joins TRBV7-9 to TRBJ1-2; TRBD1 aligns across 8 bases. CDR3 length: 14 amino acids. Germline lookup yields CDR1 SEHNR and CDR2 FQNEAQ (reference sequence). With 4 bases clipped from V and 7 bases from J, the junction kept 8 bases outside the gene matches.

This clonotype came up many times. This chain joins TRBV11-2 and TRBJ1-1, with 8 bases matching TRBD1. Germline CDR1 SGHAT, CDR2 FQNNGV. The V and J ends lost 6 bases and 3 bases, in that order; junction bases with no gene match: 12. CDR3 length: 16 amino acids. As DNA, the CDR3 is TGTGCCAGCAGATCCGGACAGGGCACGGGGGACACTGAAGCTTTCTTT. Its translation is CASRSGQGTGDTEAFF.

This clonotype was recorded only once. J is TRBJ1-5 and V is TRBV28; possibly TRBD1 for D (5 bases). Germline CDR1 and CDR2: MDHEN and SYDVKM. V lost 5 bases and J lost 6, with 17 bases in between. CDR3 length: 15 amino acids. CDR3 DNA: TGTGCCAGCAGTCCCCAATGGGGGGGGAGTCAGCCCCAGCATTTT. As protein: CASSPQWGGSQPQHF.

This clonotype was counted many times. The chain couples TRBV28 to TRBJ1-5; TRBD1 matches at 7 bases. In germline, CDR1 is MDHEN, CDR2 SYDVKM. The junction had 14 bases not matched to a gene; V was cut back by 5 bases and J by 4 bases. The CDR3 has 17 residues. This CDR3 reads CASSLTQGDLSNQPQHF. The CDR3 coding sequence is TGTGCCAGCAGTCTGACTCAGGGGGACCTCTCAAATCAGCCCCAGCATTTT.

This clonotype was counted ten times or more. The chain combines TRBV20-1 with TRBJ2-1; the match to TRBD2 covers 14 bases. The V segment lost 6 bases and the J segment 0 bases; nucleotides outside the gene matches: 1. This CDR3 comprises 15 residues. CDR1 is DFQATT and CDR2 is SNEGSKA in the germline V gene (reference sequence). CDR3: CSAGTSGSSYNEQFF. The DNA for the CDR3 is TGCAGTGCAGGGACTAGCGGGAGCTCCTACAATGAGCAGTTCTTC.

The sample holds a few counts of this clonotype. This chain joins TRBV2 and TRBJ2-2; 8 nucleotides match TRBD1. Losses at the gene ends were 6 bases for V and 5 bases for J; bases not matched to a gene: 5. CDR1 and CDR2 (germline): SNHLY, FYNNEI. The CDR3 consists of 14 residues. The CDR3 reads CASRTGQGTGELFF. In DNA, the CDR3 is TGTGCCAGCAGGACCGGACAGGGAACCGGGGAGCTGTTTTTT.

This clonotype was seen many times. The rearrangement links TRBV27 to TRBJ2-7; 8 positions agree with TRBD2. CDR1 is MNHEY, CDR2 SMNVEV, per germline (reference sequence). The CDR3 runs to 15 residues. J was trimmed by 2 bases and V by 5 bases; bases with no gene match: 8. The CDR3 sequence: CASSLSSGIPYEQYF. The DNA for the CDR3 is TGTGCCAGCAGTCTAAGTAGCGGGATCCCCTACGAGCAGTACTTC.

The table lists this clonotype with many counts. The genes are TRBV30 and TRBJ1-2, with TRBD1 matching over 7 bases. The germline V gene has CDR1 GTSNPN and CDR2 SVGIG (reference sequence). With V trimmed by 7 bases and J by 7 bases, 9 bases remained unmatched. The CDR3 spans 12 residues. The CDR3 DNA reads TGTGCCTCTGGACAGGCCGCTCTTGGCTACACCTTC. Protein product: CASGQAALGYTF.

This clonotype was recorded many times. The rearrangement uses TRBV2 and TRBJ1-1; D is perhaps TRBD1 (6 bases). Trimming took off 7 bases at V and 0 bases at J, with 12 bases between the two ends. This CDR3 has 14 residues. Germline values: CDR1 SNHLY, CDR2 FYNNEI. The CDR3 protein is CASITQGLNTEAFF. The DNA of the CDR3 is TGTGCCAGCATCACACAGGGACTGAACACTGAAGCTTTCTTT. The complete variable domain, with remaining parts taken from reference TRBV2 and TRBJ1-1, reads EPEVTQTPSHQVTQMGQEVILRCVPISNHLYFYWYRQILGQKVEFLVSFYNNEISEKSEIFDDQFSVERPDGSNFTLKIRSTKLEDSAMYFCASITQGLNTEAFFGQGTRLTVV.

This clonotype was found many times. The rearrangement links TRBV28 to TRBJ1-4, with no clear D. Germline CDR1 reads MDHEN; CDR2 reads SYDVKM. Trimming removed 2 bases at V and 0 bases at J, with 10 bases between. This CDR3 has 16 amino acids. The CDR3 loop reads CASSLEQPPTNEKLFF. CDR3 DNA sequence: TGTGCCAGCAGTTTAGAACAGCCTCCAACTAATGAAAAACTGTTTTTT.

This clonotype was detected ten times or more. This rearrangement joins TRBV2 to TRBJ1-5, with unresolved D. Trimming pared 3 bases from V and 1 base from J, leaving 13 bases between. This CDR3 contains 16 residues. Germline V gene lookup returns CDR1 SNHLY and CDR2 FYNNEI. The CDR3 is CASSDVLGRSNQPQHF. Here the CDR3 DNA reads TGTGCCAGCAGTGACGTTCTGGGGAGGAGCAATCAGCCCCAGCATTTT.

This clonotype was observed many times. The chain couples TRBV29-1 to TRBJ1-3; 8 bases fit TRBD1. This CDR3 has 14 amino acids. After removal of 6 bases from V and 3 bases from J, the junction contained 7 bases not matched to a gene. Per the germline V gene, CDR1 is SQVTM and CDR2 is ANQGSEA. Written as DNA, the CDR3 is TGCAGCGTCGCCCCAGGGGGCTTTGGAAACACCATATATTTT. This sequence encodes CSVAPGGFGNTIYF. The whole variable domain, filled in from reference TRBV29-1 and TRBJ1-3, reads SAVISQKPSRDICQRGTSLTIQCQVDSQVTMMFWYRQQPGQSLTLIATANQGSEATYESGFVIDKFPISRPNLTFSTLTVSNMSPEDSSIYLCSVAPGGFGNTIYFGEGSWLTVV.

This clonotype was seen repeatedly, ten times or more. The chain recombines TRBV20-1 with TRBJ1-1; a weak D match, TRBD1 (6 bases). Germline CDR1 DFQATT, CDR2 SNEGSKA (reference sequence). This CDR3 spans 14 amino acids. Trimming shortened V by 6 bases and J by 5 bases, and 19 bases separated the two germline ends. CDR3 in amino acids: CSAEGGRGRTEAFF. The CDR3 DNA reads as TGCAGTGCGGAAGGGGGGAGGGGAAGGACTGAAGCTTTCTTT.

This clonotype was observed at least ten times. The chain recombines TRBV11-2 with TRBJ2-2; D is ambiguous. Germline CDR1 and CDR2: SGHAT and FQNNGV. V shed 5 bases and J shed 4 bases, with 14 bases lying between them. This CDR3 region has 15 residues. The CDR3 DNA sequence: TGTGCCAGCAGCCATAAACCTTCCGGCACCGGGGAGCTGTTTTTT. This encodes CASSHKPSGTGELFF.

The chain links TRBV12-3 or TRBV12-4 to TRBJ1-2; 8 bases map to TRBD1. V shed 2 bases and J 7 bases; nucleotides not matched to a gene: 6. There are 14 residues in the CDR3. This CDR3 reads CASSLTGQGVGYTF. In DNA, the CDR3 is TGTGCCAGCAGTTTAACTGGACAGGGTGTTGGCTACACCTTC.

In its sample, this clonotype was seen many times. The rearrangement uses TRBV7-6 and TRBJ2-3, with 10 nucleotides matching TRBD2. The V segment lost 4 bases and the J segment 6 bases; nucleotides outside the gene matches: 7. Germline CDR1 and CDR2: SGHVS and FNYEAQ. This CDR3 is 15 amino acids long. The CDR3 reads CASSSSGSAGDTQYF. The CDR3 DNA follows: TGTGCCAGCAGCTCTAGCGGGAGCGCGGGGGATACGCAGTATTTT.

This clonotype was picked up a small number of times. A read error is possible here, since a much larger clone lies one base away. The V call is TRBV12-5, the J call TRBJ1-1; TRBD1 is a possible D gene (6 bases). Trimming shortened V by 1 base and J by 4 bases, and 16 bases separated the two germline ends. Germline CDR1 LGHNT, CDR2 FRNRAP. This CDR3 comprises 16 residues. In DNA form, the CDR3 reads TGTGCTAGTGGTTTGGAACTCGGGACAAAGAGCACTGAAGCTTTCTTT. Translating it yields CASGLELGTKSTEAFF.

This clonotype was detected many times. The genes are TRBV5-1 and TRBJ2-7, with D maybe TRBD1 (6 bases). The ends were cut back, 5 bases at V and 1 base at J, with 13 bases in the middle. In germline, CDR1 is SGHRS, CDR2 YFSETQ. The CDR3 has 14 amino acids. As DNA, the CDR3 is TGCGCCAGCAGGATCGGGACAATTTCCTACGAGCAGTACTTC. It yields the protein CASRIGTISYEQYF.

This clonotype was counted many times. The V gene is TRBV12-3 or TRBV12-4, the J gene TRBJ2-7, with D possibly being TRBD1 (6 bases). V dropped 4 bases and J dropped 0 bases, with 13 bases sitting between them. The CDR3 loop spans 15 amino acids. Here the CDR3 reads CASSSRQVASYEQYF. DNA of the CDR3: TGTGCCAGCAGTTCGCGACAGGTGGCCTCCTACGAGCAGTACTTC.

This clonotype was counted at least ten times. The chain joins TRBV11-2 to TRBJ1-2, with TRBD1 identical over 12 bases. Germline values: CDR1 SGHAT, CDR2 FQNNGV. The J segment lost 7 bases and the V segment lost 1 base, leaving 13 bases of the junction unmatched. CDR3 length: 18 residues. CDR3 loop: CASSLVRGQGAAVSGYTF. The CDR3 DNA follows: TGTGCCAGCAGCTTAGTTCGGGGACAGGGGGCCGCAGTGAGTGGCTACACCTTC. Using reference TRBV11-2 and TRBJ1-2 for the parts outside the CDR3, the full variable domain is EAGVAQSPRYKIIEKRQSVAFWCNPISGHATLYWYQQILGQGPKLLIQFQNNGVVDDSQLPKDRFSAERLKGVDSTLKIQPAKLEDSAVYLCASSLVRGQGAAVSGYTFGSGTRLTVV.

The chain couples TRBV3-1 to TRBJ2-2, with 10 nucleotides matching TRBD1. The length of the CDR3 is 15 residues. Germline CDR1 is LGHDT and CDR2 is YNNKEL (reference sequence). Trimming at V came to 5 bases and at J to 4 bases, leaving 4 bases not matched to a gene. CDR3 DNA: TGTGCCAGCAGCAGCGGGACAGGGGCCACCGGGGAGCTGTTTTTT. Its translation is CASSSGTGATGELFF.

V gene TRBV11-2 combines with J gene TRBJ2-3; D gene ambiguous. V was pared by 6 bases and J by 2 bases, with 15 bases between. There are 15 residues in the CDR3. Per the germline V gene, CDR1 is SGHAT and CDR2 is FQNNGV. CDR3 protein: CASRQPGPYTDTQYF. CDR3 in DNA: TGTGCCAGCAGACAGCCGGGCCCTTACACAGATACGCAGTATTTT.